What follows describes a single TCR beta chain. Its antigen is not known. Germline V gives CDR1 MNHEY, CDR2 SVGAGI. The CDR3 spans 15 residues. The V and J ends lost 5 bases and 0 bases respectively, with 13 bases between them. This sample is drawn from a study of T cell responses to AZD1222 COVID-19 vaccine. Study observations and caveats: Sampled repertoires all dated from after the peak T cell response. Across spike, vaccine-associated CD4 TCRs were found, dominant at 160-218 and 743-854. Epitopes outside B.1.351 and B.1.1.7 mutated regions reportedly drew nearly half of spike TCRs. Clonal diversity was possibly underestimated, and the donors were mostly white British, with more females.

Libraries were prepared by immunoSEQ multiplex PCR; TCRdb keeps only in-frame clonotypes and omits some of them. This sample has some 150,000 clones; around 86% occur once, and the top ten carry about 3.8%. This TCR derives from an adult in good health. Sequencing used peripheral blood, obtained on day 0 of MenACWY control vaccination. This chain links TRBV6-5 with TRBJ2-5, with D possibly called TRBD1 or TRBD2 (5 bases each). This CDR3 reads CASSHGTSDQETQYF. CDR3 coding DNA: TGTGCCAGCAGTCACGGGACCTCGGACCAAGAGACCCAGTACTTC.